A selection of T cell receptor beta chains follows, all from one sample in a study of PD-1 blockade in mismatch repair-deficient tumors. Method: immunoSEQ multiplex PCR; TCRdb's copy keeps in-frame clones and lacks some. The sample consists of about 15,000 clones, approximately 90% of them appearing once. Their antigens remain unidentified. Source: cells cultured in vitro, taken from a patient treated with pembrolizumab. These receptors all come from an adult with mismatch repair-deficient cancer. Both conserved end residues are part of each CDR3. Fields, in order: V gene, clone size, D gene, J gene, CDR3 protein, CDR3 DNA. A D gene is named only where the DNA matches it firmly. Clone size is not always given. Where it is, it says once, few, many or a class for expanded clones.

TRBV11-3	NA	TRBD2	TRBJ2-1	CASSPPGLAYNEQFF	TGTGCCAGCAGCCCGCCGGGACTAGCCTACAATGAGCAGTTCTTC
TRBV5-8	NA	NA	TRBJ1-2	CASSLAAVNYGYTF	TGTGCCAGCAGCTTGGCGGCAGTAAACTATGGCTACACCTTC
TRBV28	NA	TRBD1	TRBJ1-2	CASTRGGGEGSYGYTF	TGTGCCAGCACCCGAGGAGGGGGCGAGGGGTCCTATGGCTACACCTTC
TRBV7-9	NA	NA	TRBJ1-2	CASSLEGGVIPYGYTF	TGTGCCAGCAGCTTAGAAGGAGGCGTGATACCCTATGGCTACACCTTC
TRBV7-9	NA	TRBD2	TRBJ2-3	CASSGGDYYF	TGTGCCAGCAGCGGGGGGGACTACTATTTT
TRBV2	NA	TRBD2	TRBJ2-7	CASSGTSAEQYF	TGTGCCAGCTCGGGGACTAGCGCCGAGCAGTACTTC
TRBV30	NA	TRBD1	TRBJ1-4	CALLTGGSEKLFF	TGTGCCTTACTAACAGGGGGGAGTGAAAAACTGTTTTTT
TRBV11-2	NA	NA	TRBJ2-1	CASSLVPSGRLGEQFF	TGTGCCAGCAGCTTAGTGCCCAGCGGTCGTCTGGGTGAGCAGTTCTTC
TRBV5-1	NA	NA	TRBJ2-3	CASSKIGELTDTQYF	TGCGCCAGCAGTAAAATTGGAGAACTCACAGATACGCAGTATTTT
TRBV28	once	NA	TRBJ1-1	CASTKPGTEAFF	TGTGCCAGCACTAAACCCGGGACTGAAGCTTTCTTT
TRBV13	once	NA	TRBJ1-5	CASSQHRDEGEVGHQPQHF	TGTGCCAGCAGCCAACACCGGGACGAGGGGGAGGTCGGTCATCAGCCCCAGCATTTT
TRBV6-1	NA	NA	TRBJ1-1	CASTSRANTEAFF	TGTGCCAGCACATCAAGGGCGAACACTGAAGCTTTCTTT
TRBV13	NA	NA	TRBJ2-7	CASSLTLGAKDEQYF	TGTGCCAGCAGCTTAACCCTAGGGGCAAAAGACGAGCAGTACTTC
TRBV28	NA	NA	TRBJ1-1	CATEPGGDTEAFF	TGTGCCACCGAACCCGGGGGGGACACTGAAGCTTTCTTT
TRBV5-6	NA	TRBD1	TRBJ2-3	CASSAQTGTGGRTQYF	TGTGCCAGCAGCGCACAAACCGGGACAGGGGGGAGGACGCAGTATTTT
TRBV7-2	NA	TRBD1	TRBJ2-7	CASTRTGIRSYEQYF	TGTGCCAGCACCAGGACAGGTATACGGTCTTACGAGCAGTACTTC